Each of the 30 T cell receptor beta chains below was sequenced from the same sample in a study of T cell changes during pregnancy in multiple sclerosis. Measured with immunoSEQ multiplex PCR; TCRdb has only the in-frame clones, and not every one. Found here are 85,000 to 110,000 clones, around 91% of them singletons; the top ten hold around 0.92%. Specimen: peripheral blood, collected after pregnancy. These receptors originate from a female donor with multiple sclerosis, enrolled in a pregnancy study.

This rearrangement joins TRBV7-3 to TRBJ2-1, with a weak D call TRBD2 (5 bases). The CDR3 extends over 12 amino acids. Per germline, CDR1 SGHTA and CDR2 FQGTGA. V lost 5 bases and J 9 bases, leaving 11 bases between the germline ends. The CDR3 bases are TGTGCCAGCAGCCCGTCGGGATCTGAGCAGTTCTTC. Translated, it gives CASSPSGSEQFF. The variable domain in full, completed from reference TRBV7-3 and TRBJ2-1, reads GAGVSQTPSNKVTEKGKYVELRCDPISGHTALYWYRQSLGQGPEFLIYFQGTGAADDSGLPNDRFFAVRPEGSVSTLKIQRTERGDSAVYLCASSPSGSEQFFGPGTRLTVL.

The chain uses TRBV7-2 and TRBJ2-5; tentatively, D is TRBD1 (5 bases). Germline V gives CDR1 SGHTA, CDR2 FQGNSA. The CDR3 covers 14 residues. Trimming left V 2 bases short and J 5 bases short, with 12 bases between. The CDR3 sequence is CASSLLLGRETQYF. CDR3 in DNA: TGTGCCAGCAGCTTACTCTTGGGGCGGGAGACCCAGTACTTC.

The chain uses TRBV6-6 and TRBJ2-7; no firm D call. CDR1 and CDR2 from the germline V gene are MNHNY and SVGAGI (reference sequence). V was cut by 2 bases and J by 2 bases, with 16 bases left in between. The CDR3 spans 16 residues. Here the CDR3 DNA reads TGTGCCAGCAGTTACGGTCAGAAGATTCCCACCTACGAGCAGTACTTC. Amino acid sequence: CASSYGQKIPTYEQYF.

This clone was observed a single time. The J gene is TRBJ2-3, the V gene TRBV9; TRBD2 agrees at 8 bases. CDR3 length: 16 residues. Germline V gene sequence: CDR1 SGDLS, CDR2 YYNGEE. The V gene end was trimmed by 2 bases and the J gene end by 1 base; junction bases not matched to a gene: 6. The CDR3 here is CASSVERGFRTDTQYF. Written as DNA, the CDR3 is TGTGCCAGCAGCGTGGAGCGGGGGTTCCGCACAGATACGCAGTATTTT.

The chain uses TRBV19 and TRBJ1-5; D unclear. The germline V gene has CDR1 LNHDA and CDR2 SQIVND (reference sequence). Trimming left V 6 bases short and J 4 bases short, with 10 bases between. The CDR3 totals 13 residues. CDR3: CASSRGNNQPQHF. The CDR3 DNA is TGTGCCAGTAGCCGAGGGAATAATCAGCCCCAGCATTTT.

The chain is built from TRBV10-3 and TRBJ2-7, with D tentatively TRBD2 (7 bases). Per germline, CDR1 ENHRY and CDR2 SYGVKD. Trimming removed 2 bases from V and 3 bases from J, with 17 bases in between. CDR3 length equals 16 residues. The CDR3 sequence is CAISEARKGGDYEQYF. The CDR3 bases are TGTGCCATCAGTGAGGCCCGAAAAGGGGGGGACTACGAGCAGTACTTC.

The gene calls are TRBV5-1 and TRBJ2-5; 7 positions agree with TRBD1. The CDR3 spans 14 residues. V lost 0 bases to trimming and J lost 8 bases; unmatched junction nucleotides: 7. CDR1 and CDR2 (germline): SGHRS, YFSETQ. The CDR3 sequence is CASSLEGTVSTQYF. CDR3 DNA: TGCGCCAGCAGCTTGGAGGGGACAGTAAGCACCCAGTACTTC.

The gene calls are TRBV29-1 and TRBJ1-2, with D unresolved. This CDR3 has 11 residues. Germline-derived CDR1 and CDR2 are SQVTM and ANQGSEA. V shed 7 bases and J shed 6 bases, with 12 bases lying between them. Written as DNA, the CDR3 is TGCAGCGCCCGTGGGAGCGATGGCTACACCTTC. Translation gives CSARGSDGYTF.

The chain uses TRBV19 and TRBJ2-2, with 7 bases fitting TRBD1. V was pared by 6 bases and J by 5 bases, with 6 bases of the junction left unmatched. Germline V lookup: CDR1 LNHDA, CDR2 SQIVND (reference sequence). This CDR3 contains 14 residues. CDR3 residues: CASRRGPATGELFF. Here the CDR3 DNA reads TGTGCCAGTAGGAGGGGGCCAGCTACCGGGGAGCTGTTTTTT.

The chain combines TRBV30 with TRBJ2-1; 10 bases are shared with TRBD2. This CDR3 region has 14 residues. The V gene's germline CDR1 is GTSNPN and CDR2 SVGIG (reference sequence). J was trimmed by 2 bases and V by 7 bases; bases with no gene match: 5. The CDR3 bases are TGTGCCTTCCTAACTAGCGGGACCTACAATGAGCAGTTCTTC. Protein sequence: CAFLTSGTYNEQFF.

The genes are TRBV2 and TRBJ2-3, with 7 bases identical to TRBD2. CDR3 length: 15 residues. Germline loops: CDR1 SNHLY, CDR2 FYNNEI. The V segment lost 7 bases and the J segment 0 bases; nucleotides outside the gene matches: 7. CDR3 in DNA: TGTGCCAGCAAGTACGGGGGGACTAGCACAGATACGCAGTATTTT. This translates into CASKYGGTSTDTQYF.

This clone was seen a single time. The chain couples TRBV4-3 to TRBJ1-2; a weak D match, TRBD1 (5 bases). This CDR3 has 11 residues. Per germline, CDR1 LGHNA and CDR2 YSLEER. V was trimmed by 7 bases and J by 6 bases, leaving 9 bases between them. The CDR3 DNA reads TGCGCCAGCAAAGGGGTGGATGGCTACACCTTC. Its translation: CASKGVDGYTF.

The chain couples TRBV27 to TRBJ2-7; 10 positions agree with TRBD1. The junction had 19 bases not matched to a gene; V was cut back by 5 bases and J by 6 bases. The CDR3 spans 18 residues. Germline V gives CDR1 MNHEY, CDR2 SMNVEV (reference sequence). The CDR3 DNA sequence: TGTGCCAGCAGTCCTCAGAGGCGCGGGACAGGGGTGATGGGCGAGCAGTACTTC. It specifies CASSPQRRGTGVMGEQYF.

This clone was seen more than once but under ten times. The chain is built from TRBV19 and TRBJ1-1; possibly TRBD1 for D (5 bases). Trimming removed 10 bases from V and 6 bases from J, with 15 bases in between. Per the germline V gene, CDR1 is LNHDA and CDR2 is SQIVND (reference sequence). This CDR3 has 12 residues. CDR3 region: CATQLEGSEAFF. The CDR3 nucleotides read TGTGCCACTCAATTGGAGGGGTCTGAAGCTTTCTTT.

The genes are TRBV19 and TRBJ2-1; the match to TRBD1 covers 9 bases. CDR1 is LNHDA and CDR2 is SQIVND in the germline V gene (reference sequence). Germline trimming cut 1 base from V and 6 bases from J; bases unmatched to any gene: 7. The CDR3 extends over 16 amino acids. The CDR3 region has the DNA TGTGCCAGTAGTATAGCCTACAGGGGGCGGGTCAATGAGCAGTTCTTC. This translates into CASSIAYRGRVNEQFF.

The chain has TRBV6-5 and TRBJ2-2; the match to TRBD2 covers 12 bases. Germline V lookup: CDR1 MNHEY, CDR2 SVGAGI. Germline trimming cut 6 bases from V and 7 bases from J; bases unmatched to any gene: 6. The CDR3 covers 15 residues. The CDR3 loop reads CASSLAGGRIGELFF. DNA of the CDR3: TGTGCCAGCAGCCTAGCGGGGGGGCGTATCGGGGAGCTGTTTTTT.

The rearrangement links TRBV19 to TRBJ2-3; 8 bases agree with TRBD2. The germline gives CDR1 LNHDA, CDR2 SQIVND (reference sequence). With V trimmed by 2 bases and J by 6 bases, 7 bases remained unmatched. The CDR3 runs 15 residues. The CDR3 region has the DNA TGTGCCAGTAGTATATCCCGGGGGGGTTTGGATACGCAGTATTTT. Its translation is CASSISRGGLDTQYF.

This clone was counted between two and nine times. The chain links TRBV4-3 to TRBJ2-7, with D uncertain. V was shortened by 0 bases and J by 4 bases, with 7 bases between the two germline ends. The CDR3 length is 13 residues. Germline V gene lookup returns CDR1 LGHNA and CDR2 YSLEER. The CDR3 sequence is CASSQDPRYEQYF. The CDR3 bases are TGCGCCAGCAGCCAAGATCCACGGTACGAGCAGTACTTC.

This clone showed up just once. The chain is built from TRBV2 and TRBJ2-1; 7 bases match TRBD1. The CDR3 has 12 amino acids. The germline V gene has CDR1 SNHLY and CDR2 FYNNEI. V lost 7 bases to trimming and J lost 4 bases; unmatched junction nucleotides: 1. The CDR3 spells CASTDRYNEQFF. The CDR3 region has the DNA TGTGCCAGCACGGACAGGTACAATGAGCAGTTCTTC.

The chain carries TRBV10-3 and TRBJ1-5; D is unclear. V dropped 0 bases and J dropped 9 bases, with 9 bases sitting between them. Germline V gene sequence: CDR1 ENHRY, CDR2 SYGVKD. The CDR3 consists of 13 residues. In nucleotides, the CDR3 is TGTGCCATCAGTGAGTCAGAGAGGTGGCCCCAGCATTTT. Its protein product is CAISESERWPQHF.

This chain connects TRBV7-9 to TRBJ1-2; 9 bases fit TRBD1. The CDR3 loop spans 15 amino acids. V lost 4 bases and J lost 4; bases outside the gene matches: 7. Germline-derived CDR1 and CDR2 are SEHNR and FQNEAQ (reference sequence). CDR3 in amino acids: CASSSGQGLLYGYTF. In nucleotides, the CDR3 is TGTGCCAGCAGCTCCGGACAGGGGTTACTCTATGGCTACACCTTC.

The chain combines TRBV7-8 with TRBJ1-6, with no clear D. Trimming took 2 bases from V and 9 from J, leaving 17 bases between them. This CDR3 is 16 amino acids long. Germline CDR1 reads SGHVS; CDR2 reads FQNEAQ. The CDR3: CASSLKPGSGSSPLHF. The DNA of the CDR3 is TGTGCCAGCAGCTTAAAGCCCGGGAGTGGAAGTTCACCCCTCCACTTT.

This chain uses TRBV5-5 with TRBJ2-3; no clear D gene. This CDR3 has 15 amino acids. Trimming pared 0 bases from V and 0 bases from J, leaving 8 bases between. Germline values: CDR1 SGHKS, CDR2 YYEKEE (reference sequence). In nucleotides, the CDR3 is TGTGCCAGCAGCTTGGTACCCGGGAGCACAGATACGCAGTATTTT. This codes for CASSLVPGSTDTQYF.

The chain links TRBV7-2 to TRBJ1-2, with TRBD1 matching 8 bases. Germline assignment: CDR1 SGHTA and CDR2 FQGNSA. The CDR3 totals 15 residues. Trimming cost V 4 bases and J 4 bases; bases outside gene matches: 8. CDR3 loop: CASSSRTGWGYGYTF. The CDR3, as DNA: TGTGCCAGCAGCTCGAGGACAGGGTGGGGCTATGGCTACACCTTC. The entire variable domain, with the rest obtained from reference TRBV7-2 and TRBJ1-2, is as follows: GAGVSQSPSNKVTEKGKDVELRCDPISGHTALYWYRQSLGQGLEFLIYFQGNSAPDKSGLPSDRFSAERTGGSVSTLTIQRTQQEDSAVYLCASSSRTGWGYGYTFGSGTRLTVV.

The rearrangement joins TRBV11-2 to TRBJ2-7; TRBD1 might be the D (6 bases). CDR1 SGHAT and CDR2 FQNNGV come from the germline V gene. The CDR3 spans 13 residues. V was pared by 3 bases and J by 4 bases, with 10 bases between. CDR3 in amino acids: CASSLDSTYEQYF. Here the CDR3 DNA reads TGTGCCAGCAGCTTGGACAGCACGTACGAGCAGTACTTC.

The J gene is TRBJ1-2, the V gene TRBV28; perhaps TRBD1 as D (6 bases). V lost 1 base to trimming and J lost 13 bases, with 16 bases between them. In germline, CDR1 is MDHEN, CDR2 SYDVKM. The CDR3 is 13 residues long. CDR3 bases: TGTGCCAGCAGTTTATATGGCGGCGGGGGCGGCACCTTC. Translation gives CASSLYGGGGGTF.

V is TRBV28 and J is TRBJ1-1, with D uncertain. Germline assignment: CDR1 MDHEN and CDR2 SYDVKM. V lost 3 bases and J lost 1, with 3 bases in between. The CDR3 spans 12 residues. The CDR3 DNA is TGTGCCAGCAGTTTCCAGAACACTGAAGCTTTCTTT. The encoded protein is CASSFQNTEAFF. The whole variable domain, filled in from reference TRBV28 and TRBJ1-1, reads DVKVTQSSRYLVKRTGEKVFLECVQDMDHENMFWYRQDPGLGLRLIYFSYDVKMKEKGDIPEGYSVSREKKERFSLILESASTNQTSMYLCASSFQNTEAFFGQGTRLTVV.

This sequence joins TRBV7-6 and TRBJ2-7, with 10 bases that match TRBD2. CDR1 is SGHVS, CDR2 FNYEAQ, per germline. The CDR3 covers 19 residues. Trimming cost V 5 bases and J 9 bases; bases outside gene matches: 25. DNA for the CDR3: TGTGCCAGCAGCCTAACGACGGGGCCTAGCGGGGGCGGTGAACGGGTGCAGTACTTC. Translating it yields CASSLTTGPSGGGERVQYF.

The chain recombines TRBV7-9 with TRBJ2-1; TRBD2 aligns across 14 bases. The CDR3 totals 16 residues. With V trimmed by 5 bases and J by 6 bases, 6 bases remained unmatched. The germline CDR1 and CDR2 sequences are SEHNR and FQNEAQ (reference sequence). CDR3 nucleotides: TGTGCCAGCAGCCTTTCCGGGACTAGCGGGAGCAATGAGCAGTTCTTC. The encoded protein is CASSLSGTSGSNEQFF.

The chain is built from TRBV9 and TRBJ2-1; weak D call: TRBD2 (6 bases). Germline CDR1 and CDR2: SGDLS and YYNGEE. Trimming took off 2 bases at V and 7 bases at J, with 16 bases between the two ends. This CDR3 has 15 residues. CDR3 in amino acids: CASSVTGETRNEQFF. The CDR3 DNA reads as TGTGCCAGCAGCGTGACGGGGGAAACGAGGAATGAGCAGTTCTTC.